Presented here are 7 T cell receptor beta chains from one specimen sequenced in a study of regulatory T cells in long-lasting Graves disease. Time point in this sample: newly diagnosed GD, antithyroid drugs for less than 3 months. Extracted RNA from PBMCs served as the source of the TCR library. To make TCR beta libraries, researchers used iRepertoire HTBI primers and Arm-PCR of CDR3 regions. TCRdb passed the multiplex PCR reads through MiXCR, listing each CDR3 protein once. The table includes 550,000 or so distinct CDR3 sequences, approximately 12% detected once. This same sample was also taken into another study, of T cells in Graves' hyperthyroidism and ophthalmopathy.

Sample: peripheral blood mononuclear cells (PBMCs), taken at new diagnosis, from a patient treated with antithyroid drugs. These receptors were taken from a woman in her thirties with Graves disease.

This clonotype was recorded at least ten times. This chain uses TRBV12-3 or TRBV12-4 with TRBJ2-5, with no clear D. The CDR3 consists of 14 residues. Trimming removed 6 bases from V and 2 bases from J, with 13 bases in between. For the CDR3, the DNA is TGTGCCAGCAGCCTCGCCTGGGCACAAGAGACCCAGTACTTC. It codes for CASSLAWAQETQYF.

Notes on this clonotype: A much larger clonotype is one base distant, so this may be a read error. The chain employs TRBV2 and TRBJ1-2; the D is unclear. Germline CDR1 is SNHLY and CDR2 is FYNNEI. The length of the CDR3 is 16 residues. CDR3 in amino acids: CTSSERAGVAGYGYTF. Written as DNA, the CDR3 is TGTACCAGCAGTGAAAGAGCCGGTGTTGCGGGCTATGGCTACACCTTC.

V gene TRBV19 combines with J gene TRBJ2-7; no definite D call. Germline lookup yields CDR1 LNHDA and CDR2 SQIVND (reference sequence). This CDR3 region has 12 residues. V was trimmed by 5 bases and J by 3 bases, leaving 8 bases between them. CDR3 sequence: CASSPNYYEQYF. CDR3 bases: TGTGCCAGTAGTCCGAACTACTACGAGCAGTACTTC.

The chain employs TRBV7-3 and TRBJ1-2, with D possibly matching TRBD1 (6 bases). The V end was cut by 5 bases, the J end by 8 bases, with 18 bases between. The CDR3 sequence is 14 residues long. Germline CDR1 reads SGHTA; CDR2 reads FQGTGA. The DNA of the CDR3 is TGTGCCAGCAGCCCCTCGGGGGGCCCGGAGGGCTACACCTTC. Its protein is CASSPSGGPEGYTF.

The sample holds many counts of this clonotype. The CDR3 loop is CASKKRGSSTDTQYF. DNA of the CDR3: TGTGCCAGCAAGAAGCGGGGTTCGAGCACAGATACGCAGTATTTT. The chain carries TRBV2 and TRBJ2-3; 7 positions match TRBD2. CDR1 and CDR2 from the germline V gene are SNHLY and FYNNEI. The CDR3 totals 15 residues. After removal of 7 bases from V and 0 bases from J, the junction contained 7 bases not matched to a gene.

This clonotype was seen only a few times. The chain links TRBV28 to TRBJ2-6; D perhaps matches TRBD2 (6 bases). Trimming left V 10 bases short and J 4 bases short, with 20 bases between. The CDR3 consists of 16 residues. The V gene's germline CDR1 is MDHEN and CDR2 SYDVKM. CDR3 region: CATREYNLHGANVLTF. CDR3 DNA sequence: TGTGCCACCCGGGAGTATAACCTCCACGGGGCCAACGTCCTGACTTTC.

V is TRBV7-3 and J is TRBJ2-3, with D perhaps TRBD1 (5 bases). V was pared by 1 base and J by 6 bases, with 14 bases between. Germline V CDR1 and CDR2: SGHTA, FQGTGA. The CDR3 consists of 15 residues. The CDR3, as DNA: TGTGCCAGCAGCTTAAACCCAGGGAAGGGGGATACGCAGTATTTT. As protein: CASSLNPGKGDTQYF.